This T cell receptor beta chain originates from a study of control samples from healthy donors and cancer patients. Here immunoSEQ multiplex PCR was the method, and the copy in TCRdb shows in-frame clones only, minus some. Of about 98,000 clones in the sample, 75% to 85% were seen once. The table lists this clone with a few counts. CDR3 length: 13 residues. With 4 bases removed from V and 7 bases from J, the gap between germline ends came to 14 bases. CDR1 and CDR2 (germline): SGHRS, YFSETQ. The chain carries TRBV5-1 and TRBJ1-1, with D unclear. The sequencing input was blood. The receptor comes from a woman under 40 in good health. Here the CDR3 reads CASSEGPLDEAFF. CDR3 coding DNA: TGCGCCAGCAGCGAGGGCCCCCTAGATGAAGCTTTCTTT.